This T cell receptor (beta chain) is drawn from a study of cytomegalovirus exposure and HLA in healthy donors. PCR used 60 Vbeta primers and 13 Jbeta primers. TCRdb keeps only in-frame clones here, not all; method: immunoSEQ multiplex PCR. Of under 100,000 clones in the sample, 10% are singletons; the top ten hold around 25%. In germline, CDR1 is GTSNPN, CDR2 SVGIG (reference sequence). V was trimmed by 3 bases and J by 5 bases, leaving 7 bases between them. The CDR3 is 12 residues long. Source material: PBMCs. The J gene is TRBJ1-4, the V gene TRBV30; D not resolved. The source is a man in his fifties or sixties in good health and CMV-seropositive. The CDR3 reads CAWRRGNEKLFF. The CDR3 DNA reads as TGTGCCTGGAGACGAGGGAATGAAAAACTGTTTTTT.